A single sample is the source of the 8 T cell receptor beta chains below, sequenced in a study of response to subunit inactivated influenza vaccine. TCRdb called the RT-PCR reads again in MiXCR, with one record for every CDR3 protein. The data contain some 570,000 distinct CDR3 sequences, over 9% of them singletons. In addition, the sample was reused for a study of T cells expressing NK-cell markers. From that second work: The authors made TCR beta cDNA libraries by 5'RACE template switching. This switching added a universal primer site and UMIs.

The sequences come from PBMCs from blood, collected on the day of vaccination. The receptor source for this set is a man aged 50-60 years who received an inactivated influenza vaccine.

This sequence joins TRBV6-5 and TRBJ1-1; no reliable D call. Germline V CDR1 and CDR2: MNHEY, SVGAGI. The V end was cut by 0 bases, the J end by 1 base, with 9 bases between. This CDR3 has 15 residues. The CDR3 reads CASSYSGPRNTEAFF. The CDR3 DNA is TGTGCCAGCAGTTACTCCGGACCTAGGAACACTGAAGCTTTCTTT.

The gene calls are TRBV28 and TRBJ2-2, with TRBD1 matching over 9 bases. V lost 2 bases, J lost 6 bases, and 4 bases stayed unmatched. This CDR3 has 15 residues. CDR1 is MDHEN and CDR2 is SYDVKM in the germline V gene. CDR3 in DNA: TGTGCCAGCAGTTTAGGACAGGGGATAGCCGGGGAGCTGTTTTTT. As protein: CASSLGQGIAGELFF.

A note on this clonotype: An end of the junction does not agree with germline; a read error may underlie this. This chain joins TRBV2 and TRBJ2-1; 10 nucleotides match TRBD1. The CDR3 is made up of 13 amino acids. Germline V gene lookup returns CDR1 SNHLY and CDR2 FYNNEI. In DNA form, the CDR3 reads TGTGCCAGCAGTGAACCAGGGACAGGGGAGCTGTTCTTC. This encodes CASSEPGTGELFF.

The table lists this clonotype with a few counts. The V call is TRBV2, the J call TRBJ1-5, with 8 bases lining up with TRBD1. Germline loops: CDR1 SNHLY, CDR2 FYNNEI. V shed 6 bases and J 0 bases; nucleotides not matched to a gene: 4. The CDR3 is made up of 15 amino acids. In DNA form, the CDR3 reads TGTGCCAGCAGACCGGACAGGGCTAGCAATCAGCCCCAGCATTTT. This codes for CASRPDRASNQPQHF.

The V call is TRBV7-2, the J call TRBJ2-7; TRBD1 is a possible D gene (6 bases). V was cut by 3 bases and J by 3 bases, with 12 bases left in between. Per the germline V gene, CDR1 is SGHTA and CDR2 is FQGNSA. The CDR3 loop spans 14 amino acids. The CDR3 spells CASSFNPQGYEQYF. The CDR3 nucleotides read TGTGCCAGCAGCTTTAATCCACAGGGCTACGAGCAGTACTTC.

This chain uses TRBV6-2 or TRBV6-3 with TRBJ2-7, with D possibly TRBD2 on 6 matching bases. CDR1 is MNHEY and CDR2 is SVGEGT in the germline V gene. The CDR3 runs to 13 residues. Between the trimmed V and J ends, which lost 6 bases and 6 bases, there was a span of 15 bases. CDR3 sequence reads: CASRGLLPSEQYF. CDR3 bases: TGTGCCAGCAGAGGACTACTCCCTTCCGAGCAGTACTTC.

This clonotype was picked up a small number of times. The gene calls are TRBV6-1 and TRBJ2-7; 7 bases are shared with TRBD1. The CDR3 is 14 amino acids. The ends lost 9 bases at V and 2 bases at J; junction bases unmatched: 10. CDR1 is MNHNS and CDR2 is SASEGT in the germline V gene. In DNA, the CDR3 is TGTGCCAGTTTTTCGATGGACAGGCCCTACGAGCAGTACTTC. Translating it yields CASFSMDRPYEQYF.

The rearrangement links TRBV29-1 to TRBJ2-3; D call uncertain. The CDR3 is 11 residues long. The germline CDR1 and CDR2 sequences are SQVTM and ANQGSEA. V lost 8 bases and J 4 bases, leaving 10 bases between the germline ends. For the CDR3, the DNA is TGCAGCTACGGTGAGGCAGATACGCAGTATTTT. Translated: CSYGEADTQYF.